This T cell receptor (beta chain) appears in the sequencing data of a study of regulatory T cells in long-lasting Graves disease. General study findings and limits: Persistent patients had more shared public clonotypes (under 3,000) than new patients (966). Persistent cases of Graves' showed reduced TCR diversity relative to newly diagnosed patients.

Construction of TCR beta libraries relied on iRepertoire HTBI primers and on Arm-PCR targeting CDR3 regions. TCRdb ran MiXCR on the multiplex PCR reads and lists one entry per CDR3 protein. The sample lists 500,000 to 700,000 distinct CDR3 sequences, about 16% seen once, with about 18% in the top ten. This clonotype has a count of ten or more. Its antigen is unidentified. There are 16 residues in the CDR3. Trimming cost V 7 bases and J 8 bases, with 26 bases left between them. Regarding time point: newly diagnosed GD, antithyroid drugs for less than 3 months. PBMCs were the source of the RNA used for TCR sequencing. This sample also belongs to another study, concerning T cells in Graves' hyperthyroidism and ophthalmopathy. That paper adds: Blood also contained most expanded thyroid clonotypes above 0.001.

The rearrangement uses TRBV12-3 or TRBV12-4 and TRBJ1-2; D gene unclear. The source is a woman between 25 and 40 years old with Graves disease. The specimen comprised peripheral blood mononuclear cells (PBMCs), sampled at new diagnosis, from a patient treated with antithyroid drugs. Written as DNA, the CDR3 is TGTGCCAGCACCTCAGAGGCTCGACGGACGTCGAGCGGCTACACCTTC. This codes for CASTSEARRTSSGYTF.